Reported below is one TCR beta chain. The antigen is unknown. The CDR3 covers 15 residues. Germline CDR1 is KGHSH and CDR2 is LQKENI. Trimming left V 5 bases short and J 4 bases short, with 14 bases between. This specimen belongs to a study of cytomegalovirus exposure and HLA in healthy donors. Study conclusions and caveats: In vitro confirmation showed three CMV-associated chains to be CMV antigen specific. Immune exposure information available was restricted to CMV serostatus. Some public TCRs appeared in many individuals, while most sequences were rare.

In the PCR, 60 Vbeta and 13 Jbeta primers were used. Authors' data handling: Unique TCR beta chains totaled roughly 81 million in a later count, with about 11 million of them shared. Assay: immunoSEQ multiplex PCR; the TCRdb copy retains only in-frame clones and omits some. V and J calls and clone size follow that table, whereas D and trimming were derived from the DNA. This table has roughly 77,000 clones, approximately 79% appearing once. The rearrangement uses TRBV18 and TRBJ2-2; tentative D call: TRBD1 (5 bases). This TCR was sampled from a woman in her forties in good health and CMV-seropositive. The sample comprised PBMCs. CDR3 region: CASSSQGSSTGELFF. The CDR3 nucleotides read TGTGCCAGCTCAAGTCAGGGAAGCAGCACCGGGGAGCTGTTTTTT.